The source of this T cell receptor beta chain is a study of identifying expanded T cells in peripheral blood. The table came from immunoSEQ multiplex PCR; TCRdb's copy has only in-frame clones and leaves some out. The sample has approximately 100,000 clones, 87% seen once. No infections or other immune events were documented during collection. Trimming cost V 6 bases and J 2 bases, with 22 bases left between them. CDR3 length: 17 amino acids. CDR1 is SGHVS, CDR2 FNYEAQ, per germline. Notes on the study in general: Clone count variance between approximately two-week samples rose with total template count. Technical replicates showed around 1.2 changed clones; roughly two weeks about 16.4; four weeks 19.

This clone has a single count. Its specificity is not known. Sequences were obtained from blood. The chain joins TRBV7-6 to TRBJ2-5, with a possible D match to TRBD2 (6 bases). The receptor's source is a person aged 18 to 69 in good health. CDR3 bases: TGTGCCAGCAGTGTAATGCAGTTGGAGGGGAGACAAGAGACCCAGTACTTC. Translated: CASSVMQLEGRQETQYF.